The clone carrying this T cell receptor (beta chain) turned up a few times. The antigen is not known. The data originate from a study of cytomegalovirus exposure and HLA in healthy donors. Study-wide results and limits: Researchers reported that a few CMV-associated chains were confirmed in vitro as CMV antigen-specific.

The CDR3 sequence is 14 residues long. The V end lost 5 bases, the J end lost 7 bases, and 14 bases lay between the germline ends. Germline-derived CDR1 and CDR2 are LGHNA and YSLEER. This PCR relied on a set of 60 Vbeta primers and 13 Jbeta primers. Repertoires were generated with immunoSEQ multiplex PCR, while TCRdb's copy carries only in-frame clones and drops some. The sample holds some 71,000 clones, around 70% seen once. As for the donors, each was a healthy bone marrow donor. The V call is TRBV4-3, the J call TRBJ1-4; D may be TRBD1 (5 bases). The TCR comes from a man aged 40-49 years in good health and CMV-seropositive. Source material: PBMCs. CDR3 coding DNA: TGCGCCAGCAGCACGGACATCGAAGGTGAAAAACTGTTTTTT. This sequence encodes CASSTDIEGEKLFF.